What follows describes a single T cell receptor beta chain. This record belongs to a study of control samples from healthy donors and cancer patients. J gave up 0 bases and V 2 bases, and 5 bases lay outside the gene matches. The CDR3 consists of 16 residues. Per germline, CDR1 GTSNPN and CDR2 SVGIG (reference sequence). Here immunoSEQ multiplex PCR was the method, and the copy in TCRdb shows in-frame clones only, minus some. The sample consists of about 89,000 clones, approximately 86% of them appearing once. The chain uses TRBV30 and TRBJ1-4; the match to TRBD1 covers 8 bases. This clonotype originated in a young man in good health. Sequenced: blood. CDR3 region: CAWSRDRSATNEKLFF. The CDR3 DNA follows: TGTGCCTGGAGTCGGGACAGGAGTGCAACTAATGAAAAACTGTTTTTT.